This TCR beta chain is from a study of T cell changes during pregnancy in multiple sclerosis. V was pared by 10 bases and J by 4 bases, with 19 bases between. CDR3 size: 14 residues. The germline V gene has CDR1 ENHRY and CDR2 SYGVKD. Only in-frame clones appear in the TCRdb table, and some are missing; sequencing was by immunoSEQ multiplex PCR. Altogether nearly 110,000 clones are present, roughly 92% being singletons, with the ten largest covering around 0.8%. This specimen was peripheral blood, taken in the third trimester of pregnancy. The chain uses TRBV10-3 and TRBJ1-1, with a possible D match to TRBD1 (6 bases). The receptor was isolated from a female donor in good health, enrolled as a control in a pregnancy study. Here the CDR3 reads CATTAGGQGTEAFF. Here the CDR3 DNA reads TGTGCCACGACTGCGGGGGGGCAAGGCACTGAAGCTTTCTTT.